Each of the 30 T cell receptor beta chains below was sequenced from the same sample in a study of blood T cell repertoires in COVID-19. Profiling relied on immunoSEQ multiplex PCR, and the TCRdb table lists in-frame clones only, not all of them. The table records about 230,000 clones, 89% of them present only once. The source material was PBMCs or T cells enriched from blood (not recorded which). These receptors were collected from a woman aged 30 to 39 with acute COVID-19.

The chain is built from TRBV28 and TRBJ1-2, with D perhaps TRBD1 (6 bases). This CDR3 spans 15 amino acids. V was pared by 7 bases and J by 8 bases, with 23 bases between. CDR1 is MDHEN and CDR2 is SYDVKM in the germline V gene. The CDR3, as DNA: TGTGCCAGCAAACAGGGTGATGTAGATATAATAGGCTACACCTTC. Translated: CASKQGDVDIIGYTF.

This chain links TRBV5-6 with TRBJ1-2; no clear D gene. The germline CDR1 and CDR2 sequences are SGHDT and YYEEEE. The CDR3 runs 14 residues. V shed 1 base and J shed 4 bases, with 11 bases lying between them. Written as DNA, the CDR3 is TGTGCCAGCAGCTTGCACATGCCCCTCTATGGCTACACCTTC. Its translation is CASSLHMPLYGYTF.

The genes are TRBV7-9 and TRBJ1-2, with 9 bases matching TRBD1. Unmatched junction bases numbered 1, after V lost 4 bases and J lost 4 bases. Germline V CDR1 and CDR2: SEHNR, FQNEAQ (reference sequence). This CDR3 has 13 residues. The CDR3 DNA reads TGTGCCAGCAGCTGGACAGGGGCCTATGGCTACACCTTC. It specifies CASSWTGAYGYTF.

The chain recombines TRBV5-5 with TRBJ1-5; TRBD1 matches 7 bases. The CDR3 length is 16 residues. Germline V gene data show CDR1 as SGHKS and CDR2 as YYEKEE (reference sequence). V lost 4 bases and J lost 0; bases outside the gene matches: 7. The CDR3 coding sequence is TGTGCCAGCAGCCCCAGGGACAGCTATAGCAATCAGCCCCAGCATTTT. Amino acid sequence: CASSPRDSYSNQPQHF.

CDR3 region: CASSIAAWQGHQPQHF. CDR3 in DNA: TGTGCCAGTAGTATAGCGGCGTGGCAGGGCCATCAGCCCCAGCATTTT. The J gene is TRBJ1-5, the V gene TRBV19, with D maybe TRBD1 (5 bases). CDR1 and CDR2 from the germline V gene are LNHDA and SQIVND (reference sequence). This CDR3 comprises 16 residues. V gave up 1 base and J gave up 5 bases, with 15 bases separating them. The full variable domain, completed using reference TRBV19 and TRBJ1-5, is DGGITQSPKYLFRKEGQNVTLSCEQNLNHDAMYWYRQDPGQGLRLIYYSQIVNDFQKGDIAEGYSVSREKKESFPLTVTSAQKNPTAFYLCASSIAAWQGHQPQHFGDGTRLSIL.

J is TRBJ2-1 and V is TRBV5-1, with 7 bases fitting TRBD2. The CDR3 is made up of 15 amino acids. V shed 4 bases, J shed 2 bases, and the junction held 6 bases outside the gene matches. Looked up from germline, CDR1 is SGHRS and CDR2 is YFSETQ. The CDR3 nucleotides are TGCGCCAGCAGCGCGGGACTACAGACCTACAATGAGCAGTTCTTC. It is translated as CASSAGLQTYNEQFF.

The chain combines TRBV29-1 with TRBJ2-5; no clear D. Trimming removed 1 base at V and 4 bases at J, with 13 bases between. There are 14 residues in the CDR3. Germline-derived CDR1 and CDR2 are SQVTM and ANQGSEA. The CDR3 DNA follows: TGCAGCGTTGAAGGTTGGCCAACCAGAGAGACCCAGTACTTC. It is translated as CSVEGWPTRETQYF. The variable domain in full, completed from reference TRBV29-1 and TRBJ2-5, reads SAVISQKPSRDICQRGTSLTIQCQVDSQVTMMFWYRQQPGQSLTLIATANQGSEATYESGFVIDKFPISRPNLTFSTLTVSNMSPEDSSIYLCSVEGWPTRETQYFGPGTRLLVL.

The chain uses TRBV6-6 and TRBJ2-2; 10 nucleotides agree with TRBD1. CDR1 is MNHNY, CDR2 SVGAGI, per germline (reference sequence). The CDR3 sequence is 14 residues long. With V trimmed by 7 bases and J by 5 bases, 4 bases remained unmatched. CDR3: CASTRDRGTGELFF. DNA for the CDR3: TGTGCCAGCACCCGGGACAGGGGAACCGGGGAGCTGTTTTTT.

This clone was detected only once. The gene calls are TRBV19 and TRBJ1-5; 11 bases match TRBD1. The germline V gene has CDR1 LNHDA and CDR2 SQIVND (reference sequence). CDR3 length: 15 amino acids. V gave up 9 bases and J gave up 2 bases; unmatched junction bases: 6. CDR3 in amino acids: CASGRDRGGNQPQHF. For the CDR3, the DNA is TGTGCCAGCGGACGGGACAGGGGGGGCAATCAGCCCCAGCATTTT.

The rearrangement uses TRBV18 and TRBJ1-2; no firm D call. The CDR3 loop spans 13 amino acids. With 3 bases removed from V and 4 bases from J, the gap between germline ends came to 9 bases. Looked up from germline, CDR1 is KGHSH and CDR2 is LQKENI. The CDR3: CASSPSGFYGYTF. The CDR3 nucleotides are TGTGCCAGCTCACCGAGCGGATTCTATGGCTACACCTTC.

This rearrangement joins TRBV3-1 (or the pseudogene TRBV3-2) to TRBJ2-7; 11 bases agree with TRBD2. The V segment lost 4 bases and the J segment 2 bases; nucleotides outside the gene matches: 1. Germline values: CDR1 LGHDT, CDR2 YNNKEL (reference sequence). There are 14 residues in the CDR3. The CDR3 region is CASSRLAGPYEQYF. The CDR3 DNA reads as TGTGCCAGCAGCCGACTAGCGGGACCCTACGAGCAGTACTTC.

The chain links TRBV5-4 to TRBJ2-4; TRBD2 might be the D (6 bases). Trimming shortened V by 4 bases and J by 0 bases, and 14 bases separated the two germline ends. The CDR3 spans 16 residues. The germline gives CDR1 SGHNT, CDR2 YYREEE (reference sequence). The CDR3 loop reads CASSAGLSLAKNIQYF. The DNA for the CDR3 is TGTGCCAGCAGCGCGGGACTTTCTTTAGCCAAAAACATTCAGTACTTC.

This clone was recorded a few times. V usage is TRBV2 and J usage is TRBJ2-1; 7 bases match TRBD2. The CDR3 totals 16 residues. Germline V gene sequence: CDR1 SNHLY, CDR2 FYNNEI. V trimming: 3 bases; J trimming: 1 base; junction bases outside the gene matches: 6. The CDR3 coding sequence is TGTGCCAGCAGTGATCCGCTAGCGGAGTCCTACAATGAGCAGTTCTTC. It specifies CASSDPLAESYNEQFF.

In its sample, this clone was seen once. The chain has TRBV4-3 and TRBJ2-1; D is unclear. There are 15 residues in the CDR3. Deletions cut 1 base from V and 4 bases from J, with 11 bases between. Per germline, CDR1 LGHNA and CDR2 YSLEER. The CDR3, as DNA: TGCGCCAGCAGCCAAGGGCCATTCTCATACAATGAGCAGTTCTTC. This encodes CASSQGPFSYNEQFF.

The V and J genes are TRBV7-9 and TRBJ1-1; no clear D gene. Germline CDR1 and CDR2: SEHNR and FQNEAQ (reference sequence). Deletions cut 1 base from V and 4 bases from J, with 13 bases between. This CDR3 has 15 amino acids. The CDR3 DNA reads TGTGCCAGCAGCTTAGAGATAAACGTCGGCACTGAAGCTTTCTTT. Translation gives CASSLEINVGTEAFF.

The rearrangement joins TRBV2 to TRBJ1-5; 12 bases are shared with TRBD1. The CDR3 contains 16 residues. Per germline, CDR1 SNHLY and CDR2 FYNNEI. V lost 6 bases and J lost 7; bases outside the gene matches: 10. CDR3 loop: CASRRSGTGGGQPQHF. The CDR3 DNA reads TGTGCCAGCAGGCGCTCCGGGACAGGGGGCGGGCAGCCCCAGCATTTT.

The CDR3 nucleotides read TGTGCCAGCAGTTATTTGGGGGGCGAGCAGTACTTC. Its translation: CASSYLGGEQYF. The V call is TRBV6-5, the J call TRBJ2-7; perhaps TRBD2 as D (6 bases). The germline V gene has CDR1 MNHEY and CDR2 SVGAGI. The V and J ends lost 3 bases and 6 bases respectively, with 9 bases between them. The CDR3 length is 12 residues.

This clone was seen just once. The rearrangement uses TRBV5-4 and TRBJ2-7; D remains unclear. The germline gives CDR1 SGHNT, CDR2 YYREEE (reference sequence). The CDR3 runs 14 residues. Trimming removed 0 bases at V and 3 bases at J, with 10 bases between. The CDR3 DNA reads TGTGCCAGCAGCTTGGACCTAGTGGGCTACGAGCAGTACTTC. Protein: CASSLDLVGYEQYF. The full variable domain, with the rest looked up from reference TRBV5-4 and TRBJ2-7, is ETGVTQSPTHLIKTRGQQVTLRCSSQSGHNTVSWYQQALGQGPQFIFQYYREEENGRGNFPPRFSGLQFPNYSSELNVNALELDDSALYLCASSLDLVGYEQYFGPGTRLTVT.

The table lists this clone with many counts. The V call is TRBV9, the J call TRBJ2-7; D call uncertain. This CDR3 region has 14 residues. V was cut by 0 bases and J by 2 bases, with 9 bases left in between. Germline V gene lookup returns CDR1 SGDLS and CDR2 YYNGEE. The chain's CDR3 is CASSVVPGPYEQYF. The CDR3 DNA sequence: TGTGCCAGCAGCGTAGTTCCCGGTCCCTACGAGCAGTACTTC.

The chain uses TRBV7-9 and TRBJ1-6, with D perhaps matching TRBD1 (6 bases). Trimming took 0 bases from V and 7 from J, leaving 10 bases between them. Per germline, CDR1 SEHNR and CDR2 FQNEAQ (reference sequence). The CDR3 runs 15 residues. The chain's CDR3 is CASSLAARGNSPLHF. The CDR3 DNA reads TGTGCCAGCAGCTTAGCAGCGAGGGGGAATTCACCCCTCCACTTT.

This sequence joins TRBV27 and TRBJ2-6; 8 bases fit TRBD1. V lost 5 bases, J lost 0 bases, and 6 bases stayed unmatched. The CDR3 sequence is 17 residues long. Looked up from germline, CDR1 is MNHEY and CDR2 is SMNVEV (reference sequence). CDR3 sequence: CASSPPGQASGANVLTF. The CDR3 DNA follows: TGTGCCAGCAGTCCGCCGGGACAGGCCTCTGGGGCCAACGTCCTGACTTTC. The full variable domain, in which reference TRBV27 and TRBJ2-6 provide the parts outside the CDR3, is EAQVTQNPRYLITVTGKKLTVTCSQNMNHEYMSWYRQDPGLGLRQIYYSMNVEVTDKGDVPEGYKVSRKEKRNFPLILESPSPNQTSLYFCASSPPGQASGANVLTFGAGSRLTVL.

The rearrangement links TRBV28 to TRBJ1-5, with 9 nucleotides matching TRBD1. V shed 5 bases and J 6 bases; nucleotides not matched to a gene: 5. From germline, CDR1 is MDHEN and CDR2 SYDVKM. The CDR3 has 14 residues. The CDR3 loop reads CASSLDRGAQPQHF. CDR3 DNA: TGTGCCAGCAGTCTGGACAGGGGAGCTCAGCCCCAGCATTTT.

CDR3 DNA: TGTGCCACCAGCAGGACGGGTCAGCCCCAGCATTTT. It codes for CATSRTGQPQHF. The gene calls are TRBV15 and TRBJ1-5; no clear D gene. The germline V gene encodes CDR1 LNHNV and CDR2 YYDKDF (reference sequence). The CDR3 loop spans 12 amino acids. Trimming removed 3 bases from V and 6 bases from J, with 6 bases in between.

The V call is TRBV27, the J call TRBJ2-2; TRBD1 aligns across 9 bases. This CDR3 spans 15 amino acids. Germline V CDR1 and CDR2: MNHEY, SMNVEV (reference sequence). The J segment lost 5 bases and the V segment lost 5 bases, leaving 6 bases of the junction unmatched. Written as DNA, the CDR3 is TGTGCCAGCAGTCCCGGGACAGGGTGGACCGGGGAGCTGTTTTTT. Translation: CASSPGTGWTGELFF.

This rearrangement joins TRBV6-4 to TRBJ2-7; weak D call: TRBD1 (5 bases). CDR1 is MRHNA, CDR2 SNTAGT, per germline. Trimming left V 8 bases short and J 2 bases short, with 31 bases between. This CDR3 contains 19 residues. The CDR3: CASPLYPGQQELEPYEQYF. The CDR3 bases are TGTGCCAGCCCCCTTTATCCCGGTCAACAGGAGTTGGAACCCTACGAGCAGTACTTC.

The genes are TRBV7-3 and TRBJ2-2; D might be TRBD2 (7 bases). V lost 5 bases and J 1 base, leaving 17 bases between the germline ends. The V gene's germline CDR1 is SGHTA and CDR2 FQGTGA. The CDR3 loop spans 17 amino acids. CDR3 in amino acids: CASSPGVVAGNTGELFF. The DNA for the CDR3 is TGTGCCAGCAGCCCAGGGGTGGTAGCGGGGAACACCGGGGAGCTGTTTTTT.

V is TRBV19 and J is TRBJ1-3, with 8 bases identical to TRBD1. The J segment lost 2 bases and the V segment lost 4 bases, leaving 7 bases of the junction unmatched. The CDR3 loop spans 16 amino acids. The germline gives CDR1 LNHDA, CDR2 SQIVND (reference sequence). CDR3 sequence: CASSTTSGGPGNTIYF. CDR3 bases: TGTGCCAGTAGTACAACGTCAGGGGGCCCTGGAAACACCATATATTTT.

This clone has a single count. The same CDR3 can be traced to other DNA sequences in this sample. V usage is TRBV27 and J usage is TRBJ1-5, with D perhaps TRBD1 (5 bases). The V end was cut by 2 bases, the J end by 2 bases, with 7 bases between. Germline CDR1 is MNHEY and CDR2 is SMNVEV (reference sequence). The CDR3 totals 14 residues. The CDR3 DNA is TGTGCCAGCAGTTTAGCCAGGGGCAATCAGCCCCAGCATTTT. Residues: CASSLARGNQPQHF.

The chain couples TRBV27 to TRBJ2-1, with 8 bases that match TRBD1. This CDR3 spans 15 amino acids. Germline CDR1 reads MNHEY; CDR2 reads SMNVEV (reference sequence). V lost 2 bases, J lost 6 bases, and 6 bases stayed unmatched. The CDR3 here is CASSLDWTGPNEQFF. Here the CDR3 DNA reads TGTGCCAGCAGTTTAGATTGGACAGGGCCCAATGAGCAGTTCTTC.

This clone was counted a few times. The rearrangement joins TRBV28 to TRBJ1-2; D is uncertain. Germline-derived CDR1 and CDR2 are MDHEN and SYDVKM. Trimming left V 5 bases short and J 6 bases short, with 22 bases between. This CDR3 is built from 16 residues. The CDR3 DNA sequence: TGTGCCAGCAGTCCCAACTTGAGGGCCGCCGGGGATGGCTACACCTTC. Translating gives CASSPNLRAAGDGYTF.